This T cell receptor (beta chain) was documented in a study of blood T cell repertoires in COVID-19. Across the whole study: Samples of COVID-19 (acute and convalescent) were obtained from the United States, Italy and Spain. T cells, B-cell-depleted T cells, or PBMCs provided the cDNA or gDNA that served as material.

CDR1 LGHNT and CDR2 FRNRAP come from the germline V gene. Deletions cut 0 bases from V and 8 bases from J, with 22 bases between. The CDR3 spans 17 residues. In the original analysis: By means of reference gene primer amplification, nucleated cell counts were estimated. The assay was immunoSEQ multiplex PCR, and TCRdb's table has in-frame clones only and misses some. V and J calls and clone size come straight from that table; D and trimming were deduced from the DNA. Of under 130,000 clones listed, less than 90% are singletons. This chain links TRBV12-5 with TRBJ1-2; D is possibly TRBD1 (5 bases). The source material was peripheral blood. The origin of this receptor is a man in his fifties or sixties with acute or convalescent COVID-19. CDR3 DNA sequence: TGTGCTAGTGGTTTGGTACTGTTGGGAGGAACCAAGGGGGGCTACACCTTC. It specifies CASGLVLLGGTKGGYTF.